This TCR beta chain was recovered during a study of blood T cell repertoires in COVID-19. The germline V and J ends were trimmed by 3 bases and 3 bases, with 18 bases remaining between them. The CDR3 extends over 17 amino acids. Germline assignment: CDR1 SGDLS and CDR2 YYNGEE. Clones were read by immunoSEQ multiplex PCR, and TCRdb kept only the in-frame ones, dropping some. The sample has roughly 280,000 clones, approximately 83% seen once. The rearrangement joins TRBV9 to TRBJ1-4, with a tentative D call TRBD1 (5 bases). The TCR originated in a woman in her sixties or seventies with acute or convalescent COVID-19. Sample: peripheral blood. The CDR3 sequence: CASSAGTAGGSNEKLFF. DNA for the CDR3: TGTGCCAGCAGCGCAGGAACAGCTGGGGGGTCTAATGAAAAACTGTTTTTT.